This T cell receptor beta chain was found in a study of blood T cell repertoires in COVID-19. Across the study: The origin of the acute and convalescent COVID-19 samples was the United States, Italy and Spain.

This CDR3 spans 17 amino acids. Germline CDR1 reads MNHEY; CDR2 reads SMNVEV (reference sequence). J was trimmed by 3 bases and V by 4 bases; bases with no gene match: 10. This table comes from immunoSEQ multiplex PCR, and its TCRdb copy is limited to in-frame clones, with some not included. The data contain 450,000 to 500,000 clones, approximately 83% of them singletons. The receptor's source is a human donor in a cohort sampled during active COVID-19. This chain joins TRBV27 and TRBJ2-1; 9 bases are a match to TRBD1. Sequencing used peripheral blood. The DNA for the CDR3 is TGTGCCAGCAGTTCCATCACAGGGGGCCACTACTACAATGAGCAGTTCTTC. Translated: CASSSITGGHYYNEQFF.